The 21 T cell receptor beta chains given below trace back to one sample, sequenced in a study of shared clonotypes between healthy human individuals. Repertoires were generated with immunoSEQ multiplex PCR, while TCRdb's copy carries only in-frame clones and drops some. The top ten hold about 0.42% of the sample, which has some 1.5 million clones, roughly 98% seen once. The sequenced sample consisted of naive CD4+ T cells sorted from blood. As for subset: CD45RA+ positively selected. The receptors originated from a young man in good health.

The rearrangement links TRBV5-5 to TRBJ2-7, with D tentatively TRBD2 (6 bases). Germline CDR1 reads SGHKS; CDR2 reads YYEKEE (reference sequence). The CDR3 has 13 amino acids. V lost 5 bases and J 3 bases, leaving 12 bases between the germline ends. CDR3 in amino acids: CASRLVGSYEQYF. CDR3 bases: TGTGCCAGCAGATTAGTCGGGAGCTACGAGCAGTACTTC.

The chain carries TRBV5-5 and TRBJ1-5; 9 nucleotides align to TRBD1. This CDR3 has 18 amino acids. The germline V gene has CDR1 SGHKS and CDR2 YYEKEE (reference sequence). With 2 bases clipped from V and 5 bases from J, the junction kept 14 bases outside the gene matches. The CDR3 coding sequence is TGTGCCAGCAGCTTTCTTACCGGGACAGGGAGGATCTATCAGCCCCAGCATTTT. It specifies CASSFLTGTGRIYQPQHF.

The chain carries TRBV4-3 and TRBJ2-1, with TRBD2 matching 12 bases. The ends lost 5 bases at V and 8 bases at J; junction bases unmatched: 10. The CDR3 totals 16 residues. CDR1 is LGHNA and CDR2 is YSLEER in the germline V gene. The CDR3 loop is CASSDPSGRAGDEQFF. Written as DNA, the CDR3 is TGCGCCAGCAGCGACCCTAGCGGGAGGGCCGGTGATGAGCAGTTCTTC.

The genes are TRBV27 and TRBJ2-7; 8 bases are a match to TRBD2. The germline CDR1 and CDR2 sequences are MNHEY and SMNVEV (reference sequence). The CDR3 consists of 17 residues. J lost 3 bases, V lost 5 bases, and 15 bases had no gene match. CDR3 residues: CASSPREGPLTYYEQYF. CDR3 nucleotides: TGTGCCAGCAGTCCTCGGGAGGGCCCCCTCACTTACTACGAGCAGTACTTC.

CDR3 region: CASSPQHRGPGNTIYF. CDR3 DNA sequence: TGTGCCAGCAGTCCACAGCACAGGGGGCCTGGAAACACCATATATTTT. V is TRBV27 and J is TRBJ1-3, with 9 bases that match TRBD1. CDR3 length: 16 residues. J gave up 2 bases and V 5 bases, and 7 bases lay outside the gene matches. The V gene's germline CDR1 is MNHEY and CDR2 SMNVEV (reference sequence).

This clone was seen a single time. This chain joins TRBV9 and TRBJ1-1; the D is unclear. CDR1 and CDR2 from the germline V gene are SGDLS and YYNGEE. V gave up 4 bases and J gave up 4 bases, with 14 bases separating them. There are 14 residues in the CDR3. The CDR3 DNA is TGTGCCAGCAGCCCCGAGCCGATAATCACTGAAGCTTTCTTT. It codes for CASSPEPIITEAFF.

As concerns this clone: Other DNA sequences in this specimen translate into the identical CDR3. The V and J genes are TRBV19 and TRBJ2-7; D is uncertain. V was pared by 4 bases and J by 1 base, with 2 bases between. Germline loops: CDR1 LNHDA, CDR2 SQIVND (reference sequence). The CDR3 spans 11 residues. The CDR3 reads CASSSSYEQYF. CDR3 DNA sequence: TGTGCCAGTAGTAGTTCCTACGAGCAGTACTTC.

The chain uses TRBV9 and TRBJ1-4, with 7 bases lining up with TRBD1. Germline values: CDR1 SGDLS, CDR2 YYNGEE. V lost 3 bases and J lost 4; bases outside the gene matches: 6. The length of the CDR3 is 15 residues. As DNA, the CDR3 is TGTGCCAGCAGCGGCGGACAGGCATTTAATGAAAAACTGTTTTTT. Its translation: CASSGGQAFNEKLFF.

A single count supports this clone. The chain has TRBV6-5 and TRBJ2-2, with D tentatively TRBD1 (5 bases). The CDR3 spans 14 residues. V lost 6 bases to trimming and J lost 7 bases, with 15 bases between them. Germline lookup yields CDR1 MNHEY and CDR2 SVGAGI. The CDR3 region is CASRSQGQVGELFF. The CDR3 DNA sequence: TGTGCCAGCAGATCCCAGGGTCAGGTCGGGGAGCTGTTTTTT.

As regards this clone: At one end, the junction sequence differs from germline, possibly due to a read error. This sample also contains other DNA sequences that code for the same CDR3. J is TRBJ2-5 and V is TRBV7-7; the D gene is possibly TRBD2 (6 bases). Germline values: CDR1 SSHAT, CDR2 FNYEAQ (reference sequence). This CDR3 region has 14 residues. CDR3 residues: CASSPTGLQETQYF. The DNA of the CDR3 is TGTGCTAGCAGCCCCACGGGACTCCAAGAGACCCAGTACTTC.

The V call is TRBV5-4, the J call TRBJ2-7; weak D call: TRBD1 (6 bases). The CDR3 consists of 14 residues. Germline values: CDR1 SGHNT, CDR2 YYREEE (reference sequence). Trimming took 3 bases from V and 3 from J, leaving 13 bases between them. As DNA, the CDR3 is TGTGCCAGCAGCTCTAGACAGGTCTACTACGAGCAGTACTTC. This encodes CASSSRQVYYEQYF.

The chain is built from TRBV7-2 and TRBJ2-5; 12 bases match TRBD2. The CDR3 sequence is 19 residues long. Germline V gene sequence: CDR1 SGHTA, CDR2 FQGNSA. V lost 5 bases, J lost 3 bases, and 16 bases stayed unmatched. As DNA, the CDR3 is TGTGCCAGCAGCCCACTCGGACTAGCGGGACGGGGGGGGAAAGAGACCCAGTACTTC. Encoded protein: CASSPLGLAGRGGKETQYF.

Regarding this clone: The same CDR3 also results from other DNA sequences found in this sample. The V gene is TRBV18, the J gene TRBJ2-5; the D is unclear. Germline V gives CDR1 KGHSH, CDR2 LQKENI. This CDR3 contains 12 residues. V was cut by 3 bases and J by 4 bases, with 6 bases left in between. Here the CDR3 DNA reads TGTGCCAGCTCACCCCCAGGAGAGACCCAGTACTTC. Residues: CASSPPGETQYF. The entire variable domain, with the rest obtained from reference TRBV18 and TRBJ2-5, is as follows: NAGVMQNPRHLVRRRGQEARLRCSPMKGHSHVYWYRQLPEEGLKFMVYLQKENIIDESGMPKERFSAEFPKEGPSILRIQQVVRGDSAAYFCASSPPGETQYFGPGTRLLVL.

This rearrangement joins TRBV6-1 to TRBJ1-4, with TRBD1 identical over 10 bases. V dropped 4 bases and J dropped 0; count of bases not matched to a gene: 5. CDR3 length: 17 amino acids. CDR1 is MNHNS and CDR2 is SASEGT in the germline V gene. Here the CDR3 DNA reads TGTGCCAGCAGTGCCGGGACAGGGGCCCCAACTAATGAAAAACTGTTTTTT. Its translation: CASSAGTGAPTNEKLFF.

Turning to this clone: Other nucleotide sequences from this sample produce the same CDR3. The rearrangement joins TRBV5-4 to TRBJ1-1; no firm D call. The germline V and J ends were trimmed by 1 base and 0 bases, with 4 bases remaining between them. The CDR3 length is 13 residues. Looked up from germline, CDR1 is SGHNT and CDR2 is YYREEE (reference sequence). CDR3: CASSLRVNTEAFF. As DNA, the CDR3 is TGTGCCAGCAGCTTGAGGGTGAACACTGAAGCTTTCTTT.

CDR3 residues: CASSFWGASGNTIYF. The CDR3, as DNA: TGCGCCAGCAGCTTTTGGGGAGCCTCTGGAAACACCATATATTTT. The chain couples TRBV5-1 to TRBJ1-3; D gene uncertain. The V end was cut by 2 bases, the J end by 0 bases, with 9 bases between. In germline, CDR1 is SGHRS, CDR2 YFSETQ. CDR3 length equals 15 residues.

This chain joins TRBV9 and TRBJ2-1; D possibly corresponds to TRBD1 (5 bases). Germline-derived CDR1 and CDR2 are SGDLS and YYNGEE. Deletions cut 0 bases from V and 6 bases from J, with 13 bases between. The CDR3 has 15 residues. The CDR3 DNA reads TGTGCCAGCAGCGTAGGCGTAGGTGGGGCCAATGAGCAGTTCTTC. Amino acid sequence: CASSVGVGGANEQFF. The variable domain in full, with the rest retrieved from reference TRBV9 and TRBJ2-1, is DSGVTQTPKHLITATGQRVTLRCSPRSGDLSVYWYQQSLDQGLQFLIQYYNGEERAKGNILERFSAQQFPDLHSELNLSSLELGDSALYFCASSVGVGGANEQFFGPGTRLTVL.

A single count supports this clone. The chain joins TRBV20-1 to TRBJ1-5; D call uncertain. This CDR3 region has 11 residues. Looked up from germline, CDR1 is DFQATT and CDR2 is SNEGSKA (reference sequence). Deletions cut 6 bases from V and 6 bases from J, with 9 bases between. CDR3 coding DNA: TGCAGTGCCGAGGGTGTTCAGCCCCAGCATTTT. It encodes CSAEGVQPQHF.

This clone was detected only once. The chain is built from TRBV29-1 and TRBJ2-5, with TRBD1 as a possible D gene (6 bases). The germline V gene encodes CDR1 SQVTM and CDR2 ANQGSEA. V was trimmed by 6 bases and J by 5 bases, leaving 25 bases between them. This CDR3 has 16 residues. Here the CDR3 reads CSVRIGRQGFAETQYF. CDR3 nucleotides: TGCAGCGTCCGTATCGGGCGGCAGGGGTTTGCCGAGACCCAGTACTTC.

This chain connects TRBV7-3 to TRBJ2-7; TRBD1 agrees at 7 bases. J gave up 6 bases and V 6 bases, and 8 bases lay outside the gene matches. The CDR3 runs to 13 residues. In germline, CDR1 is SGHTA, CDR2 FQGTGA. The CDR3 DNA reads TGTGCCAGCAGGACGAACAGGGGCGGCGAGCAGTACTTC. Its protein product is CASRTNRGGEQYF. The complete variable domain, with remaining parts taken from reference TRBV7-3 and TRBJ2-7, reads GAGVSQTPSNKVTEKGKYVELRCDPISGHTALYWYRQSLGQGPEFLIYFQGTGAADDSGLPNDRFFAVRPEGSVSTLKIQRTERGDSAVYLCASRTNRGGEQYFGPGTRLTVT.

The CDR3 is CASSGSYGYTF. CDR3 DNA sequence: TGTGCCAGCAGTGGAAGCTATGGCTACACCTTC. The chain has TRBV28 and TRBJ1-2; D not certain. In germline, CDR1 is MDHEN, CDR2 SYDVKM. V gave up 5 bases and J gave up 4 bases, with 5 bases separating them. CDR3 length equals 11 residues.